Below are 4 T cell receptor beta chains sequenced from a single sample in a study of blood T cell repertoires in COVID-19 (dated by TCRdb to about 2020). The method was the immunoSEQ multiplex PCR assay. TCRdb obtained this table from immuneACCESS and retained in-frame rearrangements with V and J assigned. These tables miss some clones; where compared with another copy, unresolved V genes account for less than half of the shortfall, and the remainder is unexplained. The sample includes some 230,000 clones, with 70% to 90% observed a single time. The ten largest account for more than 8.5% of the sample. Sequencing was performed on peripheral blood. These receptors were obtained from a woman in her forties or fifties with COVID-19, enrolled during active disease.

This sequence joins TRBV11-3 and TRBJ2-2; D remains unclear. V was trimmed by 0 bases and J by 6 bases, leaving 8 bases between them. Germline CDR1 is SGHNT and CDR2 is YENEEA. The CDR3 is 14 amino acids. As DNA, the CDR3 is TGTGCCAGCAGCTTAGATCTGGGCTCCGGGGAGCTGTTTTTT. It codes for CASSLDLGSGELFF.

V gene TRBV10-3 combines with J gene TRBJ2-7; D remains unclear. This CDR3 comprises 13 residues. Germline V gene data show CDR1 as ENHRY and CDR2 as SYGVKD. V dropped 7 bases and J dropped 1 base, with 11 bases sitting between them. The CDR3 reads CAIKDEVSYEQYF. As DNA, the CDR3 is TGTGCCATCAAAGATGAGGTTTCCTACGAGCAGTACTTC.

The chain uses TRBV11-2 and TRBJ1-2, with 8 positions matching TRBD1. V shed 1 base and J 8 bases; nucleotides not matched to a gene: 6. The germline gives CDR1 SGHAT, CDR2 FQNNGV. This CDR3 region has 14 residues. CDR3 nucleotides: TGTGCCAGCAGCTTAGCACAGGGGGTGGGCGGCTACACCTTC. It specifies CASSLAQGVGGYTF.

This sequence joins TRBV24-1 and TRBJ1-6, with D possibly matching TRBD1 (6 bases). Germline lookup yields CDR1 KGHDR and CDR2 SFDVKD. This CDR3 has 14 residues. With 4 bases removed from V and 7 bases from J, the gap between germline ends came to 10 bases. CDR3 residues: CATSEGASNSPLHF. The CDR3 DNA follows: TGTGCCACCAGTGAGGGGGCATCGAATTCACCCCTCCACTTT.